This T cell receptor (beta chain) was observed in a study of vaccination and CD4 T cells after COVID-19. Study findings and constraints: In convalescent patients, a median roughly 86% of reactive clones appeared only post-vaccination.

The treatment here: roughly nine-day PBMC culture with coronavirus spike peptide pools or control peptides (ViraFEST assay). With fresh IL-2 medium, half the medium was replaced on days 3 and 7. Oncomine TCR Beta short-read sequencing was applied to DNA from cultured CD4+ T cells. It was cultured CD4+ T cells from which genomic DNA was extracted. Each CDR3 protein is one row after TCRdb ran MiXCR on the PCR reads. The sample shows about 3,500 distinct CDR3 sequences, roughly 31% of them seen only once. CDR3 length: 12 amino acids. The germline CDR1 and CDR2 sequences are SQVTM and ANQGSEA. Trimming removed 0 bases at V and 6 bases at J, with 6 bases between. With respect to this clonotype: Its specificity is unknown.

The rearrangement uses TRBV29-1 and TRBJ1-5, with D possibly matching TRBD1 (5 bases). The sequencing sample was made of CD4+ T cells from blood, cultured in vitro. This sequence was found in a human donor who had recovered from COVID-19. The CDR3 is CSVEDGGQPQHF. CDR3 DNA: TGCAGCGTTGAAGATGGGGGTCAGCCCCAGCATTTT.